This T cell receptor beta chain was found in a study of OX40 agonist ivuxolimab in advanced cancers. There are a few counts of this clone. Drawing of blood for sampling happened at baseline, at cycle 4 day 1, and at cycle 7 day 1. Only in-frame clones appear in the TCRdb table, and some are missing; sequencing was by immunoSEQ multiplex PCR. The data contain 75,000 to 80,000 clones, around 94% of them singletons. This specimen was CD4+ or CD8+ T cells sorted from blood, taken in a trial of the OX40 agonist ivuxolimab. The TCR was taken from an adult with an advanced solid tumor such as melanoma, head and neck, liver or kidney cancer.

The CDR3 bases are TGTGCCAGCAGCTTAAGCGGGGGACCCGAGCAGTACTTC. This codes for CASSLSGGPEQYF. The J gene is TRBJ2-7, the V gene TRBV7-9; 8 bases map to TRBD2. The CDR3 is 13 residues long. With 2 bases clipped from V and 6 bases from J, the junction kept 3 bases outside the gene matches. The germline V gene has CDR1 SEHNR and CDR2 FQNEAQ (reference sequence).